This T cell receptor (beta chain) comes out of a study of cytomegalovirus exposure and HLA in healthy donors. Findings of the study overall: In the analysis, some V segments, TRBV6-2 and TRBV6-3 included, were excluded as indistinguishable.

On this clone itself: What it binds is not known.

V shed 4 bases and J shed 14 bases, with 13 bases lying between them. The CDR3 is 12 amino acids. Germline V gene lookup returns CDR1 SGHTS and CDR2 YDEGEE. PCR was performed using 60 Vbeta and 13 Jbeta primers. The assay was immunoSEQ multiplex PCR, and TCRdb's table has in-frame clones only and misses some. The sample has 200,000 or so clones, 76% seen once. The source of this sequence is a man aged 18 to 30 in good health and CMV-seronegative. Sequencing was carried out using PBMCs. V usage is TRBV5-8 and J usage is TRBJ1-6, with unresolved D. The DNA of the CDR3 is TGTGCCAGCAGCCAATACGAGGAAACCCTCCACTTT. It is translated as CASSQYEETLHF.